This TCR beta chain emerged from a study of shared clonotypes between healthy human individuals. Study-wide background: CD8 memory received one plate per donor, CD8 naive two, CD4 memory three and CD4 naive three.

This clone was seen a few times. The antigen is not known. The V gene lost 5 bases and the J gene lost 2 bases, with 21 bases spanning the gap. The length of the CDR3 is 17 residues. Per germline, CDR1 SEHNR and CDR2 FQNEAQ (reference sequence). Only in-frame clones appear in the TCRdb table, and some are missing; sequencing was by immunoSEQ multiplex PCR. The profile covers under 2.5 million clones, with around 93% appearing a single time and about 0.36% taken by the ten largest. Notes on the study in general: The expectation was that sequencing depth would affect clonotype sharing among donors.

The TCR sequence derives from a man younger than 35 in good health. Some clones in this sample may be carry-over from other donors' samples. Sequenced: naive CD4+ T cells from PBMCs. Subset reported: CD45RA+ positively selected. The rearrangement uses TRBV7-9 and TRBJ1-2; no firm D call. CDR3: CASSRLTLRAANYGYTF. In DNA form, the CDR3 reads TGTGCCAGCAGCCGACTGACGCTGAGGGCAGCAAACTATGGCTACACCTTC.